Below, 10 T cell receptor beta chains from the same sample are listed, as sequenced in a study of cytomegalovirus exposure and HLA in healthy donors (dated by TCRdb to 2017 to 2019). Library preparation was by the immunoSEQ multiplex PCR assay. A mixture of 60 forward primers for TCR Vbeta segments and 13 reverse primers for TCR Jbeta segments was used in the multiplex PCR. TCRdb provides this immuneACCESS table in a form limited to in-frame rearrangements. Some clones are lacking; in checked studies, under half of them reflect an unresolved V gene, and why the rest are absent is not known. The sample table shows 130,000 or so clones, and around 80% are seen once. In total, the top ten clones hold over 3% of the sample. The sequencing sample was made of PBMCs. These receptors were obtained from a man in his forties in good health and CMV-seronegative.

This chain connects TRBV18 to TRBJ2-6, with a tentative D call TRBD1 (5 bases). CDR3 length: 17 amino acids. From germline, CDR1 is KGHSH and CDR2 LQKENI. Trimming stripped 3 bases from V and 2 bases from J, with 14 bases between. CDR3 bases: TGTGCCAGCTCACCTACGGAAGCAGGGACTGGGGCCAACGTCCTGACTTTC. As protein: CASSPTEAGTGANVLTF.

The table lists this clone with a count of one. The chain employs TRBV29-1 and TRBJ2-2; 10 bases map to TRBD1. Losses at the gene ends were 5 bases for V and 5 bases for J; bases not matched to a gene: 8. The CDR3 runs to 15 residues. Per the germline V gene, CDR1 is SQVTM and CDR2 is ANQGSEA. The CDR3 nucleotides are TGCAGCGTTTTAGACAGGGGGCGATGGACCGGGGAGCTGTTTTTT. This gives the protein CSVLDRGRWTGELFF.

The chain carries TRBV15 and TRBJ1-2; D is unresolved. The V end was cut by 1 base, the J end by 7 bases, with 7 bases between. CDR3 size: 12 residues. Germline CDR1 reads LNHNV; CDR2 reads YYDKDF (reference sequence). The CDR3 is CATSRARGGYTF. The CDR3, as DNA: TGTGCCACCAGCAGAGCCCGCGGTGGCTACACCTTC.

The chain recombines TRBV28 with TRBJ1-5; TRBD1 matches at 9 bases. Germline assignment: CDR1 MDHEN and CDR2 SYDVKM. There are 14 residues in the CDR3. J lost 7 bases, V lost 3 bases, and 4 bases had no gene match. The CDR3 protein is CASSFTGGWQPQHF. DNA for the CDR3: TGTGCCAGCAGTTTTACAGGGGGCTGGCAGCCCCAGCATTTT.

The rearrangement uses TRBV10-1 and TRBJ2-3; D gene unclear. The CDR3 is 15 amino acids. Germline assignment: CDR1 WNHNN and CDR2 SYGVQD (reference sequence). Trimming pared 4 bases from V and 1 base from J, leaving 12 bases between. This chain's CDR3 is CASSAEFPGTDTQYF. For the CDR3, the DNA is TGCGCCAGCAGTGCGGAGTTCCCGGGCACAGATACGCAGTATTTT.

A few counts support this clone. CDR3 in amino acids: CASSTLAGDEQYF. CDR3 nucleotide sequence: TGTGCCAGCAGTACCTTAGCGGGGGACGAGCAGTACTTC. This chain uses TRBV27 with TRBJ2-5, with 9 bases fitting TRBD2. The assigned J gene may be wrong: the sequence end matches TRBJ2-7 better. CDR1 is MNHEY and CDR2 is SMNVEV in the germline V gene (reference sequence). The CDR3 totals 13 residues.

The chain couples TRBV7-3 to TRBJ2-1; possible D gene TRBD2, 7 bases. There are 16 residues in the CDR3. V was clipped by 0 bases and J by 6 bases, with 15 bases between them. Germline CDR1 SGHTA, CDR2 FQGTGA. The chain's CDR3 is CASSLTRGGGGNEQFF. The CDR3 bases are TGTGCCAGCAGCTTAACTAGGGGGGGAGGGGGCAATGAGCAGTTCTTC.

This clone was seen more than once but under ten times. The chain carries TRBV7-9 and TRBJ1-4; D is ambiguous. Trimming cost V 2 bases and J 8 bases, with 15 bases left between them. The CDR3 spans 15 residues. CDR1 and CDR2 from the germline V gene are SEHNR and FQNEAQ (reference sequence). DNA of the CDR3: TGTGCCAGCAGCTTACCCCGACGGGTTGGCGAAAAACTGTTTTTT. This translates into CASSLPRRVGEKLFF.

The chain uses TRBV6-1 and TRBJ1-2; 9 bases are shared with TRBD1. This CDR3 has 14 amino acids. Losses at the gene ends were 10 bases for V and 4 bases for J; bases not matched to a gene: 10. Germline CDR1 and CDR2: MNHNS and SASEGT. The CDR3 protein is CAITQGALGYGYTF. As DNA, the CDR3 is TGTGCCATCACACAGGGGGCGCTTGGCTATGGCTACACCTTC.

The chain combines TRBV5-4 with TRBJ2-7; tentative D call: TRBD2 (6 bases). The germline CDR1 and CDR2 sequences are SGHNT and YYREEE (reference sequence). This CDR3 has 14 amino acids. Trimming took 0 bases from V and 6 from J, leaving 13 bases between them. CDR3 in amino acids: CASSLAGGAGEQYF. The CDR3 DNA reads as TGTGCCAGCAGCTTGGCAGGAGGGGCGGGCGAGCAGTACTTC.